A selection of T cell receptor beta chains follows, all from one sample in a study of memory CD4+ T cells and cytomegalovirus serostatus. Data came from immunoSEQ multiplex PCR; TCRdb stores just in-frame clones and leaves some out. The table lists around 44,000 clones, just under 80% of them singletons, with around 0.5% in the top ten. Sequencing used memory CD4+ T cells from blood. The receptors derive from an adult in good health and CMV-seronegative. CDR3s include the opening cysteine and the closing phenylalanine or tryptophan. D genes are given only for firm matches. The size field is filled for only some rows; it gives once, few, many or a size class.

v_gene,abundance,d_gene,len,j_gene,CDR3nt,CDR3aa
TRBV10-3,-,-,16,TRBJ2-7,TGTGCCATCAGTGAGGGTCCGGGTCCTTCCTCCTACGAGCAGTACTTC,CAISEGPGPSSYEQYF
TRBV11-2,-,TRBD2,19,TRBJ2-1,TGTGCCAGCAGCCCGGATGGACTAGCGGGGCGGGACTCCTACAATGAGCAGTTCTTC,CASSPDGLAGRDSYNEQFF
TRBV5-1,-,-,13,TRBJ1-5,TGCGCCAGCAGCTTGGATGGCAATCAGCCCCAGCATTTT,CASSLDGNQPQHF
TRBV15,-,TRBD1,15,TRBJ2-3,TGTGCCACCAGCATTTACCGACAGGGGAAGGATACGCAGTATTTT,CATSIYRQGKDTQYF
TRBV28,-,TRBD1,15,TRBJ2-1,TGTGCCAGCAGTTTATCCGGGACAGGGGGCTCTGAGCAGTTCTTC,CASSLSGTGGSEQFF
TRBV29-1,once,-,12,TRBJ1-1,TGCAGCGTTGAACCCTCATCTAGCGAAGCTTTCTTT,CSVEPSSSEAFF
TRBV2,-,-,12,TRBJ2-5,TGTGCCAGTACAGGGTCTGCAGAGACCCAGTACTTC,CASTGSAETQYF
TRBV6-1,-,-,11,TRBJ2-7,TGTGCCAGCAGTGAATTCTACGAGCAGTACTTC,CASSEFYEQYF
TRBV27,-,-,15,TRBJ1-6,TGTGCCAGCAGTTCACACAGGGTCTATAATTCACCCCTCCACTTT,CASSSHRVYNSPLHF
TRBV19,-,TRBD1,16,TRBJ2-1,TGTGCCAGTAATCCGGATACAGGGGGTTTTCATAATGAGCAGTTCTTC,CASNPDTGGFHNEQFF
TRBV5-4,-,-,14,TRBJ2-1,TGTGCCAGCCGGGGCAGCTACTCCTACAATGAGCAGTTCTTC,CASRGSYSYNEQFF
TRBV6-5,-,-,16,TRBJ1-1,TGTGCCAGCAGTTACGCGACAGTGGGGAGGAACACTGAAGCTTTCTTT,CASSYATVGRNTEAFF
TRBV5-6,once,TRBD1,16,TRBJ2-2,TGTGCCAGCAGCTTGGAGACAGGGAAGGACACCGGGGAGCTGTTTTTT,CASSLETGKDTGELFF
TRBV19,-,-,11,TRBJ1-3,TGTGCCAGTACCAGGTGGGACACCATATATTTT,CASTRWDTIYF
TRBV6-1,-,-,16,TRBJ1-6,TGTGCCAGCAGTGAATCCACCAGGGGTACAAATTCACCCCTCCACTTT,CASSESTRGTNSPLHF
TRBV19,few,-,16,TRBJ1-1,TGTGCCAGTAGTATTGGCCAGGGACGGGGGTACACTGAAGCTTTCTTT,CASSIGQGRGYTEAFF
TRBV5-1,-,-,13,TRBJ1-1,TGCGCCAGCAGCTTGGAGAGGGGGACTGAAGCTTTCTTT,CASSLERGTEAFF
TRBV7-8,-,-,16,TRBJ2-7,TGTGCCAGCAGCTTAGGGTTGGAGGGGACGATGTACGAGCAGTACTTC,CASSLGLEGTMYEQYF
TRBV5-1,-,-,13,TRBJ1-1,TGCGCCAGCAGCTTACAGGGGAACACTGAAGCTTTCTTT,CASSLQGNTEAFF
TRBV19,-,-,14,TRBJ2-1,TGTGCCAGTAGTAAAATGGGGCCCGCCAATGAGCAGTTCTTC,CASSKMGPANEQFF
TRBV6-5,-,-,11,TRBJ2-3,TGTGCCAGCACAGAGACAGATACGCAGTATTTT,CASTETDTQYF
TRBV6-1,-,TRBD2,13,TRBJ2-5,TGTGCCAGCAGGACTAGCGGCCCAGAGACCCAGTACTTC,CASRTSGPETQYF
TRBV11-3,-,TRBD1,14,TRBJ1-5,TGTGCCAGCAGCCGCAACAGGGGGGAACAGCCCCAGCATTTT,CASSRNRGEQPQHF
TRBV7-3,few,-,14,TRBJ1-1,TGTGCCAGCAGCTTAACCAGGGCTAACACTGAAGCTTTCTTT,CASSLTRANTEAFF
TRBV14,-,-,13,TRBJ1-1,TGTGCCAGCAGCCCGGTAGGTTGGACTGAAGCTTTCTTT,CASSPVGWTEAFF
TRBV7-7,-,TRBD1,14,TRBJ2-2,TGTGCTAGCAGCCAACCGGGACAGGGGGGGGAGCTGTTTTTT,CASSQPGQGGELFF
TRBV6-1,-,-,14,TRBJ1-1,TGTGCCAGCAGGCTCGACGGGCGATACACTGAAGCTTTCTTT,CASRLDGRYTEAFF
TRBV29-1,-,-,14,TRBJ1-5,TGCAGCGTTGCGTCGGGGGTTGGCAATCAGCCCCAGCATTTT,CSVASGVGNQPQHF
TRBV5-6,-,-,12,TRBJ1-2,TGTGCCAGCAGCTTGGGGACAGATGGCTACACCTTC,CASSLGTDGYTF
TRBV15,-,-,14,TRBJ2-2,TGTGCCACCAGCAGAGTCCGGACCACCGGGGAGCTGTTTTTT,CATSRVRTTGELFF
TRBV28,-,-,16,TRBJ1-4,TGTGCCAGCAGTTTGCCTACAGGACCCACTAATGAAAAACTGTTTTTT,CASSLPTGPTNEKLFF
TRBV27,-,-,13,TRBJ1-1,TGTGCCAGCAGTTCCCGGATGGCCACTGAAGCTTTCTTT,CASSSRMATEAFF
TRBV13,-,-,16,TRBJ2-5,TGTGCCAGCAGCCATCTCGAAGCGACAGGCATGAAGACCCAGTACTTC,CASSHLEATGMKTQYF
TRBV7-8,-,TRBD2,19,TRBJ2-1,TGTGCCAGCAGCTTAGATGATCCTGGTAGCGGGGGCGCGCGCAATGAGCAGTTCTTC,CASSLDDPGSGGARNEQFF
TRBV29-1,-,-,12,TRBJ1-1,TGCAGCGTTCAACAGACACGCTACGAAGCTTTCTTT,CSVQQTRYEAFF
TRBV5-6,-,TRBD1,15,TRBJ2-4,TGTGCCAGCAGCTTGTGGCAGGGGGCAGGTAACATTCAGTACTTC,CASSLWQGAGNIQYF
TRBV15,once,TRBD2,16,TRBJ2-1,TGTGCCACCAGCAGAGATACGGGGGGGCCCTACAATGAGCAGTTCTTC,CATSRDTGGPYNEQFF
TRBV7-9,-,-,15,TRBJ2-7,TGTGCCAGCAGCTTAGTGGGCAGGAGGGGCTACGAGCAGTACTTC,CASSLVGRRGYEQYF
TRBV7-8,-,-,17,TRBJ2-7,TGTGCCAGCAGCTTAGTGATGCTAGCTTCCAGCTCCTACGAGCAGTACTTC,CASSLVMLASSSYEQYF
TRBV18,-,-,16,TRBJ2-1,TGTGCCAGCTCAATGGGGGTCTCTGTCGGGAACAATGAGCAGTTCTTC,CASSMGVSVGNNEQFF
TRBV30,-,-,10,TRBJ1-2,TGTGCGGCGGGGAGAACTGGCTACACCTTC,CAAGRTGYTF